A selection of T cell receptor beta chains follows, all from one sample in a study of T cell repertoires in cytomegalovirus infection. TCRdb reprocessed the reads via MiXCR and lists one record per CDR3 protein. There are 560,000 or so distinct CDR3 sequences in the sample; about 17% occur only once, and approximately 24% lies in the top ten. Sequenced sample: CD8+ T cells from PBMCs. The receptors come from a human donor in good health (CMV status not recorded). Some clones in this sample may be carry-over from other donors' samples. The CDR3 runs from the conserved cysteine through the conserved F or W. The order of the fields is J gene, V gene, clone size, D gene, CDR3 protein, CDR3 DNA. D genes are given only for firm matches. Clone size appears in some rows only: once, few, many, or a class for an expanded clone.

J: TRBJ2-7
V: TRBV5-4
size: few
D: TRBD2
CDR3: CASSIRGTRPYEQYF
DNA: TGTGCCAGCAGCATAAGAGGGACTAGGCCCTACGAGCAGTACTTC

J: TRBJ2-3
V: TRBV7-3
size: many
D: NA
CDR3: CASSTDQMLGTDTQYF
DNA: TGTGCCAGCAGCACCGACCAGATGTTGGGCACAGATACGCAGTATTTT

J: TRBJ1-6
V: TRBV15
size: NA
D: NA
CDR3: CATSLFLSSYNSPLHF
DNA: TGTGCCACCAGCCTCTTCTTGAGCTCCTATAATTCACCCCTCCACTTT

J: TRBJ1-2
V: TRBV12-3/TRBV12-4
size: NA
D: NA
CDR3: CASSSEASVSGYTF
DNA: TGTGCCAGCAGTTCCGAGGCCTCGGTCTCTGGCTACACCTTC

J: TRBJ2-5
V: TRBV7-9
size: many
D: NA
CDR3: CASSLDEPTETQYF
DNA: TGTGCCAGCAGCTTAGATGAGCCAACGGAGACCCAGTACTTC

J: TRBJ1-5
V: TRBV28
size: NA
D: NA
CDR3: CASSLLEGNQPQHF
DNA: TGTGCCAGCAGTTTATTGGAGGGGAATCAGCCCCAGCATTTT

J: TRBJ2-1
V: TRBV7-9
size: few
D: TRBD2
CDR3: CASAAGGNEQFF
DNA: TGTGCCAGCGCCGCGGGGGGTAATGAGCAGTTCTTC

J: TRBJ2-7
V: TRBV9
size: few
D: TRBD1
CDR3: CASSPGQVAYEQYF
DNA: TGTGCCAGCAGCCCCGGACAGGTCGCCTACGAGCAGTACTTC

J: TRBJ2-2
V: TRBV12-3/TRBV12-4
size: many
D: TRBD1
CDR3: CASSLNHRGTGELFF
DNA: TGTGCCAGCAGTTTGAACCACAGGGGCACCGGGGAGCTGTTTTTT

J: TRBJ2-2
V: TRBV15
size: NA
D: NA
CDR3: CATSGERTGELFF
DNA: TGTGCCACCAGTGGCGAGCGGACCGGGGAGCTGTTTTTT

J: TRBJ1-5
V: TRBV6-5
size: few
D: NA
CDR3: CASTDRAAGNQPQHF
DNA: TGTGCCAGCACCGACCGGGCCGCGGGCAATCAGCCCCAGCATTTT

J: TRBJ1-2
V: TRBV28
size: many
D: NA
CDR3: CASSAVRTIGNYGYTF
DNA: TGTGCCAGCAGTGCGGTGAGGACAATAGGGAACTATGGCTACACCTTC

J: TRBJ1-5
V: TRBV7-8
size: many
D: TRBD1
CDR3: CASTIFEGTVKNQPQHF
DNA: TGTGCCAGCACCATATTCGAGGGGACAGTGAAAAATCAGCCCCAGCATTTT

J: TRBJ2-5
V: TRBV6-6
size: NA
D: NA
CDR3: CASSYSGAGQETQYF
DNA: TGTGCCAGCAGTTACTCGGGGGCAGGGCAAGAGACCCAGTACTTC

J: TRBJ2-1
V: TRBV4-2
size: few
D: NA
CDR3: CASSHTTALYENEQFF
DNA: TGTGCCAGCAGCCACACGACAGCTCTTTATGAGAATGAGCAGTTCTTC

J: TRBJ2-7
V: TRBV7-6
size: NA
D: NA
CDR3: CASRPGLGGGTEQYF
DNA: TGTGCCAGCAGACCTGGACTAGGGGGAGGGACCGAGCAGTACTTC

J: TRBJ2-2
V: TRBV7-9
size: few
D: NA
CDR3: CASSPDQGRRITGELFF
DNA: TGTGCCAGCAGCCCAGATCAGGGACGCAGGATCACCGGGGAGCTGTTTTTT

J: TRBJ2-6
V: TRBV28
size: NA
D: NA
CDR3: CASSLEIAGANVLTF
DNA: TGTGCCAGCAGTTTGGAAATAGCTGGGGCCAACGTCCTGACTTTC

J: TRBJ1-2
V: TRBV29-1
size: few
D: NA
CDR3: CSVDLALAEGEYGYTF
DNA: TGCAGCGTTGACCTCGCCTTGGCGGAGGGGGAGTATGGCTACACCTTC

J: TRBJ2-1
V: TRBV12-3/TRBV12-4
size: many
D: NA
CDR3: CASKPGLLNDEQFF
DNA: TGTGCCAGCAAGCCGGGACTCCTAAATGATGAGCAGTTCTTC

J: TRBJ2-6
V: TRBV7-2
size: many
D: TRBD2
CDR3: CASIPTSGGSGANVLTF
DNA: TGTGCCAGCATCCCGACTAGCGGGGGCTCTGGGGCCAACGTCCTGACTTTC

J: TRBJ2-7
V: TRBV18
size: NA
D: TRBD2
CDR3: CASSAPGLVIYEQYF
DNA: TGTGCCAGCTCAGCCCCGGGACTAGTGATCTACGAGCAGTACTTC

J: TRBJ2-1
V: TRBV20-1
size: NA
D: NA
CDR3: CSAGKDSSSYNEQFF
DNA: TGCAGTGCTGGAAAGGACAGCAGCTCCTACAATGAGCAGTTCTTC

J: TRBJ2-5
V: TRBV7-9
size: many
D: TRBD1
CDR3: CASSARQGARETQYF
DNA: TGTGCCAGCAGCGCCCGACAGGGGGCAAGAGAGACCCAGTACTTC

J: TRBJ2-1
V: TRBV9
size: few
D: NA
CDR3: CASSEGGANEQFF
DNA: TGTGCCAGCAGCGAGGGGGGGGCGAATGAGCAGTTCTTC

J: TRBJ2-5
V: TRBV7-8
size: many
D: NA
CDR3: CASSEVARGRETQYF
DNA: TGTGCCAGCTCAGAGGTCGCAAGGGGCAGGGAGACCCAGTACTTC

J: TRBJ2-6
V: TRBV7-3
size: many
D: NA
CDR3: CASSPVPKWTGANVLTF
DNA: TGTGCCAGCAGCCCAGTCCCCAAATGGACAGGGGCCAACGTCCTGACTTTC

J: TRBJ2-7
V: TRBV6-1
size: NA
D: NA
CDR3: CASSERGQIDQEQYF
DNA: TGTGCCAGCAGTGAAAGAGGACAGATTGACCAAGAGCAGTACTTC

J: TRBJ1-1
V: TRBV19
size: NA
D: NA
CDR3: CASSIDPTRGLTEAFF
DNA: TGTGCCAGTAGTATAGATCCGACGCGGGGGCTCACTGAAGCTTTCTTT

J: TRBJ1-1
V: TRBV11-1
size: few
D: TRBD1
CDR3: CASSLQGARPGKNTEAFF
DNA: TGTGCCAGCAGCTTACAGGGGGCGAGACCGGGCAAAAACACTGAAGCTTTCTTT

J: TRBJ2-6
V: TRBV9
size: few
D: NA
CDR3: CASSVGGRATGANVLTF
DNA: TGTGCCAGCAGCGTCGGGGGCAGGGCTACTGGGGCCAACGTCCTGACTTTC

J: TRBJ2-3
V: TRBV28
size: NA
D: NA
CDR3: CASSPPSGVTDTQYF
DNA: TGTGCCAGCAGTCCCCCGAGCGGCGTCACAGATACGCAGTATTTT

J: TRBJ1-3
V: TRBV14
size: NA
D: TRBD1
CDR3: CASSPTGFGNTIYF
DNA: TGTGCCAGCAGTCCGACAGGGTTTGGAAACACCATATATTTT

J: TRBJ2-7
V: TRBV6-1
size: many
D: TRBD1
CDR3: CASSERDSSYEQYF
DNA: TGTGCCAGCAGTGAACGGGACAGCTCCTACGAGCAGTACTTC

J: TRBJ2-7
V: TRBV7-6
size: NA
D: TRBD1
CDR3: CASRRQGSSYEQYF
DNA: TGTGCCAGCAGAAGACAGGGGTCCTCCTACGAGCAGTACTTC

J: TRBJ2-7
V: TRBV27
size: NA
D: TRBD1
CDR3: CASRGQGDYEQYF
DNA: TGTGCCAGCAGGGGACAGGGAGACTACGAGCAGTACTTC

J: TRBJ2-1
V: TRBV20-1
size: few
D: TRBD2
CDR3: CSATSRTSGSYNEQFF
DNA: TGCAGTGCTACCAGCAGGACTAGCGGGTCCTACAATGAGCAGTTCTTC